What follows describes a single TCR beta chain. The assay was immunoSEQ multiplex PCR, and TCRdb's table has in-frame clones only and misses some. The table lists 20,000 or so clones, 88% of them singletons. The V and J ends lost 3 bases and 8 bases respectively, with 16 bases between them. The CDR3 runs to 14 residues. Germline V lookup: CDR1 KGHSY, CDR2 FQNENV. These data come from a study of control samples from healthy donors and cancer patients. This clonotype was obtained from a woman between 55 and 75 years old with head and neck cancer. The chain couples TRBV16 to TRBJ1-1, with TRBD1 as a possible D gene (6 bases). Sequencing used PBMCs. The CDR3 DNA reads TGTGCCAGCAGCCAGCTGGGGGAAGGGGGGGAAGCTTTCTTT. Residues: CASSQLGEGGEAFF.